This TCR beta chain is drawn from a study of T-cell reconstitution after alpha-beta-depleted transplantation in children. This clonotype was found a few times. Its antigen remains unidentified. Its ends do not fully match the called genes, so a read error is possible. As it was prepared, the TCRbeta library received unique molecular identifiers. One entry per CDR3 protein results from TCRdb running MiXCR on the PCR reads. The sample lists some 840,000 distinct CDR3 sequences, roughly 15% seen once, with around 5.3% in the top ten. Study results and caveats: Expanded graft clones, several hundred of them, were reportedly the source of alpha-beta T cells about two months after transplant. Surviving recipient cells, namely T cells and thymic progenitors, were the source of high day-60 TCRbeta diversity in some patients. T cells produced anew were the main source of T-cell counts and diversity one year after transplant.

CDR3 length equals 12 residues. V gene TRBV12-3 or TRBV12-4 combines with J gene TRBJ2-7, with D possibly matching TRBD2 (6 bases). This TCR derives from a male patient aged 10 to 17 who had a stem cell transplant for acute lymphoblastic leukemia, so the T cells may come from the graft donor. Sequenced material: PBMCs, mostly from graft donor cells, taken 360 days after TCRalphabeta/CD19-depleted stem cell transplant. This CDR3 reads CASSPGLLILHF. CDR3 sequence (DNA): TGTGCCAGCAGCCCCGGACTACTGATCCTCCATTTC.